A single sample gave rise to the 22 T cell receptor beta chains below, sequenced in a study of siplizumab effects on memory and regulatory T cells. The protocol was immunoSEQ multiplex PCR, while the TCRdb copy is restricted to in-frame clones and leaves out a portion. This sample has roughly 56,000 clones, with 90% to 95% found just once. The sample taken for sequencing was CD8+ T cells sorted from blood. The source of these receptors is a human donor in good health.

The chain combines TRBV12-5 with TRBJ2-3, with no clear D. The germline CDR1 and CDR2 sequences are LGHNT and FRNRAP. This CDR3 has 15 amino acids. Deletions cut 8 bases from V and 5 bases from J, with 20 bases between. The CDR3 nucleotides are TGTGCTAGTCTCCCGGCCTCCGCCTTGAGAGATACGCAGTATTTT. Translating gives CASLPASALRDTQYF.

J is TRBJ2-7 and V is TRBV29-1; 9 positions agree with TRBD2. The trim removed 2 bases at V and 2 bases at J, leaving 4 bases unmatched. Germline V CDR1 and CDR2: SQVTM, ANQGSEA. The CDR3 sequence is 14 residues long. CDR3 DNA: TGCAGCGTTGAACTAGCGGGGCACCCCTACGAGCAGTACTTC. It specifies CSVELAGHPYEQYF.

This clone was recorded only once. The gene calls are TRBV28 and TRBJ1-5; 10 positions match TRBD1. Germline trimming cut 7 bases from V and 7 bases from J; bases unmatched to any gene: 10. Germline-derived CDR1 and CDR2 are MDHEN and SYDVKM. The CDR3 sequence is 15 residues long. The CDR3: CASNSRDRGRQPQHF. CDR3 sequence (DNA): TGTGCCAGCAATAGTAGGGACAGGGGTAGACAGCCCCAGCATTTT. The whole variable domain, filled in from reference TRBV28 and TRBJ1-5, reads DVKVTQSSRYLVKRTGEKVFLECVQDMDHENMFWYRQDPGLGLRLIYFSYDVKMKEKGDIPEGYSVSREKKERFSLILESASTNQTSMYLCASNSRDRGRQPQHFGDGTRLSIL.

The chain combines TRBV27 with TRBJ2-2, with 11 bases lining up with TRBD2. In germline, CDR1 is MNHEY, CDR2 SMNVEV (reference sequence). The CDR3 is made up of 15 amino acids. Trimming cost V 3 bases and J 6 bases; bases outside gene matches: 3. In nucleotides, the CDR3 is TGTGCCAGCAGTTTCGGGACTAGCGGAGCCGGGGAGCTGTTTTTT. Residues: CASSFGTSGAGELFF.

The chain employs TRBV9 and TRBJ2-1; perhaps TRBD1 as D (6 bases). Germline-derived CDR1 and CDR2 are SGDLS and YYNGEE. This CDR3 is built from 14 residues. V was clipped by 4 bases and J by 6 bases, with 14 bases between them. CDR3 nucleotides: TGTGCCAGCAGCATATACCCGGACAGCAATGAGCAGTTCTTC. Amino acid sequence: CASSIYPDSNEQFF.

The chain employs TRBV29-1 and TRBJ2-1; D is uncertain. The germline V gene has CDR1 SQVTM and CDR2 ANQGSEA. The V end lost 3 bases, the J end lost 3 bases, and 6 bases lay between the germline ends. The length of the CDR3 is 12 residues. The CDR3: CSVDPIYNEQFF. CDR3 in DNA: TGCAGCGTTGATCCCATCTACAATGAGCAGTTCTTC.

The rearrangement joins TRBV9 to TRBJ2-2; the D gene is possibly TRBD2 (5 bases). The germline V and J ends were trimmed by 1 base and 0 bases, with 7 bases remaining between them. Germline lookup yields CDR1 SGDLS and CDR2 YYNGEE. The CDR3 has 15 amino acids. The CDR3 loop is CASSVWTSNTGELFF. The CDR3 bases are TGTGCCAGCAGCGTATGGACTTCGAACACCGGGGAGCTGTTTTTT. Together with reference TRBV9 and TRBJ2-2, the CDR3 gives the full variable domain: DSGVTQTPKHLITATGQRVTLRCSPRSGDLSVYWYQQSLDQGLQFLIQYYNGEERAKGNILERFSAQQFPDLHSELNLSSLELGDSALYFCASSVWTSNTGELFFGEGSRLTVL.

The chain is built from TRBV30 and TRBJ1-1; unclear D gene. Germline V gene lookup returns CDR1 GTSNPN and CDR2 SVGIG (reference sequence). Trimming pared 2 bases from V and 4 bases from J, leaving 11 bases between. The CDR3 length is 13 residues. The CDR3 nucleotides are TGTGCCTGGAGTTTCTGGGGTGGCACTGAAGCTTTCTTT. It specifies CAWSFWGGTEAFF.

This chain uses TRBV9 with TRBJ2-3; 8 nucleotides match TRBD2. CDR1 is SGDLS and CDR2 is YYNGEE in the germline V gene. V was pared by 1 base and J by 0 bases, with 1 base of the junction left unmatched. The CDR3 spans 15 residues. The CDR3 protein is CASSVSGGSTDTQYF. The CDR3 DNA sequence: TGTGCCAGCAGCGTAAGCGGGGGAAGCACAGATACGCAGTATTTT. Together with reference TRBV9 and TRBJ2-3, the CDR3 gives the full variable domain: DSGVTQTPKHLITATGQRVTLRCSPRSGDLSVYWYQQSLDQGLQFLIQYYNGEERAKGNILERFSAQQFPDLHSELNLSSLELGDSALYFCASSVSGGSTDTQYFGPGTRLTVL.

The rearrangement uses TRBV7-3 and TRBJ2-1; D uncertain. Germline V gives CDR1 SGHTA, CDR2 FQGTGA. This CDR3 comprises 13 residues. Trimming shortened V by 3 bases and J by 6 bases, and 9 bases separated the two germline ends. In DNA, the CDR3 is TGTGCCAGCAGCTTCGAAGTGGGCAATGAGCAGTTCTTC. This translates into CASSFEVGNEQFF. The complete variable domain, with remaining parts taken from reference TRBV7-3 and TRBJ2-1, reads GAGVSQTPSNKVTEKGKYVELRCDPISGHTALYWYRQSLGQGPEFLIYFQGTGAADDSGLPNDRFFAVRPEGSVSTLKIQRTERGDSAVYLCASSFEVGNEQFFGPGTRLTVL.

The chain combines TRBV5-6 with TRBJ2-7, with unresolved D. Trimming pared 1 base from V and 7 bases from J, leaving 6 bases between. Germline V gene data show CDR1 as SGHDT and CDR2 as YYEEEE. This CDR3 has 11 residues. DNA for the CDR3: TGTGCCAGCAGCTTGATGCGGGAGCAGTACTTC. Its translation is CASSLMREQYF. Looking up the rest from reference TRBV5-6 and TRBJ2-7 gives the full variable domain: DAGVTQSPTHLIKTRGQQVTLRCSPKSGHDTVSWYQQALGQGPQFIFQYYEEEERQRGNFPDRFSGHQFPNYSSELNVNALLLGDSALYLCASSLMREQYFGPGTRLTVT.

This clone showed up just once. This sequence joins TRBV30 and TRBJ1-4; a weak D match, TRBD1 (5 bases). This CDR3 is 13 amino acids long. V lost 8 bases to trimming and J lost 1 base, with 11 bases between them. Germline assignment: CDR1 GTSNPN and CDR2 SVGIG (reference sequence). The CDR3 DNA reads as TGTGCCCGGGGGACTGGAACTAATGAAAAACTGTTTTTT. It is translated as CARGTGTNEKLFF.

This chain connects TRBV4-2 to TRBJ2-3; 10 bases line up with TRBD2. Per the germline V gene, CDR1 is LGHNA and CDR2 is YNFKEQ. The CDR3 sequence is 15 residues long. J lost 9 bases, V lost 5 bases, and 11 bases had no gene match. The CDR3 is CASSALAGVGRTQYF. The CDR3 DNA is TGTGCCAGCAGCGCCCTAGCGGGAGTTGGAAGGACGCAGTATTTT.

In its sample, this clone was seen once. The rearrangement links TRBV28 to TRBJ2-3, with D tentatively TRBD1 or TRBD2 (6 bases each). This CDR3 spans 14 amino acids. Trimming stripped 6 bases from V and 4 bases from J, with 14 bases between. Germline-derived CDR1 and CDR2 are MDHEN and SYDVKM. The CDR3 DNA is TGTGCCAGCAGGCTTATCGGGGGCGCAGATACGCAGTATTTT. Translating it yields CASRLIGGADTQYF.

The V call is TRBV27, the J call TRBJ2-2, with 7 bases identical to TRBD2. V shed 2 bases, J shed 8 bases, and the junction held 2 bases outside the gene matches. This CDR3 is 13 amino acids long. Germline values: CDR1 MNHEY, CDR2 SMNVEV (reference sequence). CDR3 bases: TGTGCCAGCAGTTTAAGGGGACTAGGGGAGCTGTTTTTT. Its protein is CASSLRGLGELFF.

This clone occurred once. V is TRBV30 and J is TRBJ2-5; 7 nucleotides align to TRBD1. Per the germline V gene, CDR1 is GTSNPN and CDR2 is SVGIG (reference sequence). J lost 5 bases, V lost 0 bases, and 6 bases had no gene match. This CDR3 has 14 amino acids. The DNA of the CDR3 is TGTGCCTGGAGTGTGACAGGGTTCGCGGAGACCCAGTACTTC. Translating gives CAWSVTGFAETQYF.

This clone has just a few counts. The CDR3: CASSLAQRGGYTF. Here the CDR3 DNA reads TGTGCCAGCAGCCTAGCCCAAAGGGGGGGCTACACCTTC. V usage is TRBV14 and J usage is TRBJ1-2; D perhaps matches TRBD1 (6 bases). The CDR3 length is 13 residues. CDR1 and CDR2 (germline): SGHDN, FVKESK. The germline V and J ends were trimmed by 4 bases and 8 bases, with 14 bases remaining between them.

V gene TRBV7-9 combines with J gene TRBJ2-1; 9 bases line up with TRBD2. V was pared by 5 bases and J by 8 bases, with 16 bases of the junction left unmatched. In germline, CDR1 is SEHNR, CDR2 FQNEAQ (reference sequence). The length of the CDR3 is 17 residues. The CDR3 region is CASSLPREAGGTDEQFF. CDR3 nucleotide sequence: TGTGCCAGCAGCCTACCTAGGGAAGCGGGAGGAACCGATGAGCAGTTCTTC. Looking up the rest from reference TRBV7-9 and TRBJ2-1 gives the full variable domain: DTGVSQNPRHKITKRGQNVTFRCDPISEHNRLYWYRQTLGQGPEFLTYFQNEAQLEKSRLLSDRFSAERPKGSFSTLEIQRTEQGDSAMYLCASSLPREAGGTDEQFFGPGTRLTVL.

The chain has TRBV14 and TRBJ2-1; 11 bases are a match to TRBD2. Trimming cost V 7 bases and J 7 bases; bases outside gene matches: 6. This CDR3 has 14 residues. CDR1 is SGHDN, CDR2 FVKESK, per germline. CDR3 coding DNA: TGTGCCAGCAACCCGGGACTAGCGGTTAATGAGCAGTTCTTC. Protein sequence: CASNPGLAVNEQFF. The full variable domain, in which reference TRBV14 and TRBJ2-1 provide the parts outside the CDR3, is EAGVTQFPSHSVIEKGQTVTLRCDPISGHDNLYWYRRVMGKEIKFLLHFVKESKQDESGMPNNRFLAERTGGTYSTLKVQPAELEDSGVYFCASNPGLAVNEQFFGPGTRLTVL.

To note about this clone: An end of the junction does not agree with germline; a read error may underlie this. The chain is built from TRBV7-9 and TRBJ1-2; D remains unclear. The CDR3 extends over 12 amino acids. Germline loops: CDR1 SEHNR, CDR2 FQNEAQ (reference sequence). The chain's CDR3 is CASSLDHPEGSF. In DNA, the CDR3 is TGTGCCAGCAGCTTAGATCACCCCGAGGGTTCCTTC.

V and J are TRBV7-3 and TRBJ2-2, with D unclear. Between the trimmed V and J ends, which lost 4 bases and 2 bases, there was a span of 8 bases. Germline lookup yields CDR1 SGHTA and CDR2 FQGTGA. The CDR3 spans 14 residues. CDR3 bases: TGTGCCAGCAGCTGGGCACCTAACACCGGGGAGCTGTTTTTT. This codes for CASSWAPNTGELFF.

The chain couples TRBV5-1 to TRBJ2-1; D unresolved. The length of the CDR3 is 13 residues. Germline V gene lookup returns CDR1 SGHRS and CDR2 YFSETQ. Trimming took 4 bases from V and 8 from J, leaving 13 bases between them. In DNA form, the CDR3 reads TGCGCCAGCAGCCAGACTGGGGTTGATGAGCAGTTCTTC. This gives the protein CASSQTGVDEQFF. Full variable domain (missing parts from reference TRBV5-1 and TRBJ2-1): KAGVTQTPRYLIKTRGQQVTLSCSPISGHRSVSWYQQTPGQGLQFLFEYFSETQRNKGNFPGRFSGRQFSNSRSEMNVSTLELGDSALYLCASSQTGVDEQFFGPGTRLTVL.